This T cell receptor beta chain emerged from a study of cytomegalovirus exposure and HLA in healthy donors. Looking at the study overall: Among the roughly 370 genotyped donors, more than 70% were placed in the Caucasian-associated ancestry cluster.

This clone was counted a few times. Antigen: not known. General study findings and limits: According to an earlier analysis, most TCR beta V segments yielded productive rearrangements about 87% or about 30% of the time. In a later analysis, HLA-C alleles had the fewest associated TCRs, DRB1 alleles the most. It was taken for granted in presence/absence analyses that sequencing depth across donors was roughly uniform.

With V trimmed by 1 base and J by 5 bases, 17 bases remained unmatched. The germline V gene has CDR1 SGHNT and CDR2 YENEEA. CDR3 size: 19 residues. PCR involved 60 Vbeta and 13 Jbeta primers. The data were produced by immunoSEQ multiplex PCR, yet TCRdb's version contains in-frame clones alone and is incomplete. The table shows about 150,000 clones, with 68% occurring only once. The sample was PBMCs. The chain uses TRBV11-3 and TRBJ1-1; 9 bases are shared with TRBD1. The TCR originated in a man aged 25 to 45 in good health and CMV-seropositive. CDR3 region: CASSLVLGTQGATETEAFF. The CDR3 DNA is TGTGCCAGCAGCTTAGTCCTGGGGACACAGGGGGCAACGGAGACTGAAGCTTTCTTT.